This record concerns one T cell receptor (beta chain) sequence. The data belong to a study of blood T cell repertoires in COVID-19. Across the whole study: Collection of acute and convalescent COVID-19 samples took place in the United States, Italy and Spain. T cells, B-cell-depleted T cells, or PBMCs supplied cDNA or gDNA.

This CDR3 comprises 14 residues. Germline V gives CDR1 SEHNR, CDR2 FQNEAQ (reference sequence). Between the trimmed V and J ends, which lost 1 base and 0 bases, there was a span of 6 bases. TCRdb keeps only in-frame clones here, not all; method: immunoSEQ multiplex PCR. The sample yields about 94,000 clones, around 82% seen once. The source of this sequence is a man aged 60 to 75 with acute or convalescent COVID-19. Sequencing was carried out using peripheral blood. The chain uses TRBV7-9 and TRBJ1-2, with D hard to call. CDR3 loop: CASSLGTTNYGYTF. Here the CDR3 DNA reads TGTGCCAGCAGCTTAGGTACAACTAACTATGGCTACACCTTC.